These 12 T cell receptor beta chains came from one sample sequenced in a study of blood T cell repertoires in COVID-19. The repertoire was sequenced with immunoSEQ multiplex PCR; TCRdb's copy has only in-frame clones and lacks some. The sample has a few hundred thousand clones, around 83% seen once. The sample consisted of peripheral blood. The receptors here all came from a man aged 18-30 years with active or convalescent COVID-19.

The chain recombines TRBV2 with TRBJ1-6; D remains unclear. Trimming stripped 5 bases from V and 0 bases from J, with 11 bases between. Germline-derived CDR1 and CDR2 are SNHLY and FYNNEI. The CDR3 covers 16 residues. The chain's CDR3 is CASSSDSSSYNSPLHF. As DNA, the CDR3 is TGTGCCAGCAGTTCGGACTCAAGCTCCTATAATTCACCCCTCCACTTT.

The J gene is TRBJ1-5, the V gene TRBV16; D gene unclear. The CDR3 is 16 residues long. Trimming cost V 0 bases and J 1 base, with 10 bases left between them. In germline, CDR1 is KGHSY, CDR2 FQNENV. CDR3 amino acids: CASSQSGPGSNQPQHF. DNA for the CDR3: TGTGCCAGCAGCCAATCCGGGCCGGGAAGCAATCAGCCCCAGCATTTT.

CDR3: CASSPRVAGVTGELFF. The CDR3 region has the DNA TGTGCCAGCAGCCCCCGGGTAGCGGGGGTCACCGGGGAGCTGTTTTTT. V usage is TRBV7-3 and J usage is TRBJ2-2; 9 bases line up with TRBD2. The trim removed 5 bases at V and 4 bases at J, leaving 8 bases unmatched. Germline assignment: CDR1 SGHTA and CDR2 FQGTGA. CDR3 size: 16 residues. The complete variable domain, with remaining parts taken from reference TRBV7-3 and TRBJ2-2, reads GAGVSQTPSNKVTEKGKYVELRCDPISGHTALYWYRQSLGQGPEFLIYFQGTGAADDSGLPNDRFFAVRPEGSVSTLKIQRTERGDSAVYLCASSPRVAGVTGELFFGEGSRLTVL.

The chain carries TRBV5-4 and TRBJ1-1; the D gene is possibly TRBD1 (5 bases). This CDR3 contains 15 residues. Germline V gene lookup returns CDR1 SGHNT and CDR2 YYREEE (reference sequence). Trimming removed 1 base at V and 1 base at J, with 11 bases between. The CDR3 sequence: CASSLLGQENTEAFF. The DNA for the CDR3 is TGTGCCAGCAGCTTGCTTGGACAAGAGAACACTGAAGCTTTCTTT.

V usage is TRBV15 and J usage is TRBJ1-4; D is unresolved. Trimming took off 10 bases at V and 12 bases at J, with 24 bases between the two ends. The CDR3 extends over 14 amino acids. Germline CDR1 reads LNHNV; CDR2 reads YYDKDF (reference sequence). CDR3 sequence: CAIAPAGEMVELFF. CDR3 DNA sequence: TGTGCCATCGCGCCTGCTGGGGAGATGGTGGAACTGTTTTTT.

This clone was observed once. The rearrangement joins TRBV7-9 to TRBJ2-7, with 10 bases fitting TRBD2. The CDR3 covers 16 residues. From germline, CDR1 is SEHNR and CDR2 FQNEAQ (reference sequence). The trim removed 5 bases at V and 2 bases at J, leaving 9 bases unmatched. The CDR3 is CASSPKGLALPYEQYF. The CDR3 DNA is TGTGCCAGCAGCCCCAAGGGACTAGCGCTTCCCTACGAGCAGTACTTC.

The chain joins TRBV5-6 to TRBJ1-1; maybe TRBD1 (5 bases). CDR1 and CDR2 from the germline V gene are SGHDT and YYEEEE. V was clipped by 1 base and J by 8 bases, with 6 bases between them. This CDR3 comprises 11 residues. CDR3: CASSLTGEAFF. As DNA, the CDR3 is TGTGCCAGCAGCTTGACAGGAGAAGCTTTCTTT.

CDR3 sequence reads: CASLAGNTEAFF. CDR3 coding DNA: TGTGCCAGCTTGGCAGGGAACACTGAAGCTTTCTTT. V usage is TRBV6-5 and J usage is TRBJ1-1; no definite D call. The germline gives CDR1 MNHEY, CDR2 SVGAGI. Trimming took 8 bases from V and 1 from J, leaving 8 bases between them. The CDR3 length is 12 residues.

The rearrangement uses TRBV19 and TRBJ2-7; 8 positions match TRBD1. There are 14 residues in the CDR3. V was pared by 2 bases and J by 6 bases, with 6 bases of the junction left unmatched. Germline-derived CDR1 and CDR2 are LNHDA and SQIVND (reference sequence). As DNA, the CDR3 is TGTGCCAGTAGTATAATCGGACAGGGAGGCGAGCAGTACTTC. Translated: CASSIIGQGGEQYF.

This clone occurred a few times. The chain has TRBV9 and TRBJ2-1; TRBD2 aligns across 8 bases. Per germline, CDR1 SGDLS and CDR2 YYNGEE. The trim removed 0 bases at V and 8 bases at J, leaving 4 bases unmatched. There are 14 residues in the CDR3. The CDR3 DNA reads TGTGCCAGCAGCGTAGTCGGGGGGGTCGATGAGCAGTTCTTC. Translated: CASSVVGGVDEQFF.

This chain links TRBV7-3 with TRBJ2-7; D is undetermined. The CDR3 runs 14 residues. Between the trimmed V and J ends, which lost 5 bases and 2 bases, there was a span of 13 bases. Per germline, CDR1 SGHTA and CDR2 FQGTGA. CDR3 sequence (DNA): TGTGCCAGCAGCACTGGGCAACCTCCCTACGAGCAGTACTTC. This translates into CASSTGQPPYEQYF.

This chain links TRBV5-5 with TRBJ2-5; D gene ambiguous. In germline, CDR1 is SGHKS, CDR2 YYEKEE (reference sequence). V was cut by 7 bases and J by 4 bases, with 11 bases left in between. This CDR3 comprises 12 residues. The CDR3 spells CASGDLRETQYF. CDR3 sequence (DNA): TGTGCCAGCGGAGACCTCAGAGAGACCCAGTACTTC.